Below are 31 T cell receptor beta chains sequenced from a single sample in a study of Graves' ophthalmopathy and Graves' hyperthyroidism. Amplification of the TCR beta CDR3 regions used RNA transcripts (as template). RT-PCR in the first round used HTBI primers; a second-round multiplex PCR followed. A single record per CDR3 protein comes from TCRdb applying MiXCR to the multiplex PCR reads. This table holds approximately 500,000 distinct CDR3 sequences, 13% to 15% found once. The sequencing sample was made of blood. Receptors were obtained from a young woman with Graves' ophthalmopathy.

The chain links TRBV30 to TRBJ1-5; D perhaps matches TRBD1 (6 bases). The CDR3 is made up of 14 amino acids. Germline lookup yields CDR1 GTSNPN and CDR2 SVGIG (reference sequence). V lost 2 bases, J lost 3 bases, and 11 bases lay in between. The CDR3 sequence: CAWSTDSHNQPQHF. The CDR3 nucleotides read TGTGCCTGGAGTACGGACAGCCACAATCAGCCCCAGCATTTT.

In its sample, this clonotype was seen a few times. A clone one base away is much larger, so this may be a read error. This chain joins TRBV19 and TRBJ1-1, with a tentative D call TRBD1 (6 bases). The germline CDR1 and CDR2 sequences are LNHDA and SQIVND (reference sequence). This CDR3 has 13 amino acids. The chain's CDR3 is CASARGMNTEACF. CDR3 sequence (DNA): TGTGCCAGTGCGAGGGGGATGAACACTGAAGCTTGCTTT.

This chain uses TRBV28 with TRBJ2-7; no reliable D call. V was trimmed by 1 base and J by 5 bases, leaving 9 bases between them. Germline V gene data show CDR1 as MDHEN and CDR2 as SYDVKM. The CDR3 has 13 residues. The DNA of the CDR3 is TGTGCCAGCAGTTTATATGAGGTGGACGAGCAGTACTTC. This codes for CASSLYEVDEQYF.

This clonotype showed up many times. The chain has TRBV6-5 and TRBJ1-2; the D is unclear. The length of the CDR3 is 14 residues. CDR1 and CDR2 from the germline V gene are MNHEY and SVGAGI. V was cut by 5 bases and J by 4 bases, with 14 bases left in between. DNA of the CDR3: TGTGCCAGCAGTCAGACGGGGAAGGGCTATGGCTACACCTTC. Its protein is CASSQTGKGYGYTF.

This clonotype was seen ten or more times. The genes are TRBV29-1 and TRBJ2-7, with 10 bases matching TRBD2. Germline V gene sequence: CDR1 SQVTM, CDR2 ANQGSEA. Germline trimming cut 6 bases from V and 1 base from J; bases unmatched to any gene: 3. This CDR3 comprises 13 residues. CDR3 residues: CSVERGGSYEQYF. Written as DNA, the CDR3 is TGCAGCGTGGAGCGGGGGGGTTCCTACGAGCAGTACTTC.

The table lists this clonotype with many counts. V usage is TRBV4-2 and J usage is TRBJ2-7; possibly TRBD1 or TRBD2 for D (5 bases each). The germline gives CDR1 LGHNA, CDR2 YNFKEQ. Trimming stripped 8 bases from V and 5 bases from J, with 19 bases between. The CDR3 spans 14 residues. The DNA of the CDR3 is TGTGCCAGCGGTGGGCTAGTGGGGACCCACGAGCAGTACTTC. It codes for CASGGLVGTHEQYF.

In its sample, this clonotype was seen many times. This chain connects TRBV6-1 to TRBJ2-5; TRBD2 agrees at 10 bases. Germline CDR1 MNHNS, CDR2 SASEGT. V shed 6 bases and J 2 bases; nucleotides not matched to a gene: 12. The CDR3 runs to 17 residues. The CDR3 loop is CASRRGPSGGRQETQYF. CDR3 nucleotides: TGTGCCAGCAGACGTGGGCCTAGCGGGGGAAGACAAGAGACCCAGTACTTC.

This clonotype came up many times. This chain uses TRBV6-1 with TRBJ2-5; weak D call: TRBD1 (6 bases). Trimming took 6 bases from V and 9 from J, leaving 26 bases between them. The CDR3 has 16 residues. Germline V gene lookup returns CDR1 MNHNS and CDR2 SASEGT. The CDR3 loop reads CASRSLRTVSKGAQYF. In DNA form, the CDR3 reads TGTGCCAGCAGATCCCTACGGACGGTATCCAAGGGGGCCCAGTACTTC.

This clonotype was observed many times. The CDR3 loop is CASSWRGEETQYF. The CDR3 nucleotides read TGCGCCAGCAGCTGGAGGGGAGAAGAGACCCAGTACTTC. This chain uses TRBV5-1 with TRBJ2-5; D is possibly TRBD2 (6 bases). The germline V and J ends were trimmed by 3 bases and 3 bases, with 9 bases remaining between them. There are 13 residues in the CDR3. Germline V gives CDR1 SGHRS, CDR2 YFSETQ.

This clonotype came up many times. The J gene is TRBJ2-7, the V gene TRBV7-8, with 12 bases fitting TRBD2. CDR1 SGHVS and CDR2 FQNEAQ come from the germline V gene. The CDR3 is 16 residues long. V shed 5 bases, J shed 1 base, and the junction held 6 bases outside the gene matches. The CDR3 is CASSLRTSGNSYEQYF. For the CDR3, the DNA is TGTGCCAGCAGCCTGCGGACTAGCGGGAATTCCTACGAGCAGTACTTC.

This clonotype showed up many times. The chain carries TRBV15 and TRBJ1-1; D is unclear. V gave up 4 bases and J gave up 12 bases, with 21 bases separating them. This CDR3 has 14 amino acids. Germline V gene sequence: CDR1 LNHNV, CDR2 YYDKDF (reference sequence). The CDR3: CATSTASRGLGTFF. The CDR3 DNA follows: TGTGCCACCAGCACCGCGTCCCGGGGTCTAGGAACTTTCTTT.

This clonotype was seen ten or more times. The rearrangement joins TRBV11-1 to TRBJ1-1; possible D gene TRBD1, 6 bases. Germline CDR1 and CDR2: SGHAT and FQDESV (reference sequence). Between the trimmed V and J ends, which lost 5 bases and 2 bases, there was a span of 18 bases. The CDR3 runs to 16 residues. CDR3 nucleotide sequence: TGTGCCAGCAGCCAACAGGGTGGGGTGGCCAACACTGAAGCTTTCTTT. Translated, it gives CASSQQGGVANTEAFF.

The rearrangement joins TRBV6-2 or TRBV6-3 to TRBJ2-7; D might be TRBD2 (6 bases). Germline lookup yields CDR1 MNHEY and CDR2 SVGEGT. The V end lost 0 bases, the J end lost 4 bases, and 10 bases lay between the germline ends. This CDR3 is 14 amino acids long. The CDR3 sequence is CASSYSGGLYEQYF. For the CDR3, the DNA is TGTGCCAGCAGTTACTCGGGGGGTCTATACGAGCAGTACTTC.

The chain couples TRBV6-1 to TRBJ1-2; D gene unclear. Deletions cut 6 bases from V and 5 bases from J, with 13 bases between. This CDR3 comprises 13 residues. The germline CDR1 and CDR2 sequences are MNHNS and SASEGT. The CDR3 DNA reads TGTGCCAGCAGGGGAGTTCTTCAATATGGCTACACCTTC. It yields the protein CASRGVLQYGYTF.

This clonotype was seen ten or more times. This chain connects TRBV12-3 or TRBV12-4 to TRBJ1-5; D is uncertain. The CDR3 has 13 amino acids. V was pared by 5 bases and J by 5 bases, with 10 bases between. CDR3 loop: CASSHDIDQPQHF. As DNA, the CDR3 is TGTGCCAGCAGTCATGACATTGATCAGCCCCAGCATTTT.

About this clonotype itself: A much more abundant neighbour one base away suggests this may be a read error. This chain joins TRBV27 and TRBJ2-7, with 9 positions matching TRBD2. J lost 3 bases, V lost 0 bases, and 6 bases had no gene match. This CDR3 spans 16 amino acids. Germline CDR1 is MNHEY and CDR2 is SMNVEV (reference sequence). The CDR3 DNA is TGTGCCAGCAGTTTATCAGGGGCTAGCGGGATCTACGAGCAGTACTTC. Its protein is CASSLSGASGIYEQYF.

This clonotype has at least ten counts. The V gene is TRBV4-1, the J gene TRBJ1-2, with TRBD1 matching over 7 bases. CDR1 and CDR2 (germline): MGHRA, YSYEKL. With V trimmed by 3 bases and J by 4 bases, 5 bases remained unmatched. This CDR3 contains 14 residues. Here the CDR3 reads CASSQIGQAYGYTF. CDR3 sequence (DNA): TGCGCCAGCAGCCAGATTGGACAGGCCTATGGCTACACCTTC.

This clonotype was recorded only once. This sequence joins TRBV4-1 and TRBJ2-5; D may be TRBD2 (6 bases). This CDR3 has 14 amino acids. Between the trimmed V and J ends, which lost 4 bases and 3 bases, there was a span of 12 bases. The V gene's germline CDR1 is MGHRA and CDR2 YSYEKL. CDR3 region: CASSLGRGEETQYF. CDR3 in DNA: TGCGCCAGCAGCCTGGGGCGCGGGGAAGAGACCCAGTACTTC.

This clonotype was seen many times. The chain carries TRBV11-2 and TRBJ2-7; D gene uncertain. Trimming took 3 bases from V and 2 from J, leaving 5 bases between them. The CDR3 length is 12 residues. CDR1 and CDR2 (germline): SGHAT, FQNNGV. The CDR3 DNA is TGTGCCAGCAGCTTCGACGCCTACGAGCAGTACTTC. Amino acid sequence: CASSFDAYEQYF.

This clonotype was counted ten times or more. The genes are TRBV6-2 or TRBV6-3 and TRBJ2-7; D unclear. CDR1 is MNHEY, CDR2 SVGEGT, per germline. Trimming removed 8 bases from V and 5 bases from J, with 19 bases in between. The CDR3 is 14 residues long. CDR3 sequence reads: CASHSRTLLNEQYF. DNA of the CDR3: TGTGCCAGCCACTCGCGGACCTTACTGAACGAGCAGTACTTC.

This clonotype was detected a few times. The rearrangement links TRBV4-1 to TRBJ1-5; TRBD1 might be the D (5 bases). Per germline, CDR1 MGHRA and CDR2 YSYEKL. Deletions cut 5 bases from V and 7 bases from J, with 24 bases between. CDR3 size: 17 residues. The CDR3 is CASSLSGGGRRDQPQHF. For the CDR3, the DNA is TGCGCCAGCAGCTTATCGGGAGGAGGGCGGCGGGACCAGCCCCAGCATTTT.

This clonotype was found many times. This chain connects TRBV10-1 to TRBJ2-7; TRBD2 matches 11 bases. The CDR3 loop spans 15 amino acids. Germline V gives CDR1 WNHNN, CDR2 SYGVQD (reference sequence). J lost 4 bases, V lost 5 bases, and 7 bases had no gene match. CDR3 region: CASSPGTSGEYEQYF. The CDR3 coding sequence is TGCGCCAGCAGTCCAGGGACTAGCGGAGAATACGAGCAGTACTTC.

This clonotype has a count of ten or more. This chain connects TRBV19 to TRBJ1-1; no clear D gene. The ends were cut back, 4 bases at V and 6 bases at J, with 18 bases in the middle. The germline gives CDR1 LNHDA, CDR2 SQIVND (reference sequence). The CDR3 covers 15 residues. The CDR3 DNA sequence: TGTGCCAGTAGTAGACTAAAAGACCGGGGAGCTGAAGCTTTCTTT. The encoded protein is CASSRLKDRGAEAFF.

Ten or more counts support this clonotype. The chain uses TRBV6-2 or TRBV6-3 and TRBJ1-6; a possible D gene is TRBD1 (6 bases). The V end lost 1 base, the J end lost 0 bases, and 10 bases lay between the germline ends. This CDR3 comprises 17 residues. In germline, CDR1 is MNHEY, CDR2 SVGEGT. In DNA, the CDR3 is TGTGCCAGCAGTTACTACAGGGAGAGCTCCTATAATTCACCCCTCCACTTT. It codes for CASSYYRESSYNSPLHF.

In its sample, this clonotype was seen many times. The rearrangement uses TRBV11-2 and TRBJ2-5; a possible D gene is TRBD1 (6 bases). CDR1 SGHAT and CDR2 FQNNGV come from the germline V gene. The CDR3 has 16 amino acids. V gave up 0 bases and J gave up 1 base, with 12 bases separating them. The CDR3 is CASSLDLWDTQETQYF. DNA of the CDR3: TGTGCCAGCAGCTTAGATCTTTGGGACACCCAAGAGACCCAGTACTTC. The whole variable domain, remainder taken from reference TRBV11-2 and TRBJ2-5, is EAGVAQSPRYKIIEKRQSVAFWCNPISGHATLYWYQQILGQGPKLLIQFQNNGVVDDSQLPKDRFSAERLKGVDSTLKIQPAKLEDSAVYLCASSLDLWDTQETQYFGPGTRLLVL.

This clonotype was found many times. The chain recombines TRBV12-5 with TRBJ2-5, with 12 bases that match TRBD2. J gave up 2 bases and V 0 bases, and 16 bases lay outside the gene matches. This CDR3 region has 21 residues. CDR1 is LGHNT and CDR2 is FRNRAP in the germline V gene. The CDR3 nucleotides read TGTGCTAGTGGTTTGGTAAAAAGACTAGCGGGGGCCGCCTGGGGGCAAGAGACCCAGTACTTC. As protein: CASGLVKRLAGAAWGQETQYF.

At least ten counts were recorded for this clonotype. V gene TRBV27 combines with J gene TRBJ1-5, with D unclear. The CDR3 extends over 15 amino acids. V was cut by 2 bases and J by 4 bases, with 12 bases left in between. Germline CDR1 reads MNHEY; CDR2 reads SMNVEV (reference sequence). The CDR3 DNA is TGTGCCAGCAGTTTAGTAGGGTTTGGAAATCAGCCCCAGCATTTT. As protein: CASSLVGFGNQPQHF.

The chain joins TRBV6-1 to TRBJ1-6; TRBD1 matches 9 bases. Losses at the gene ends were 4 bases for V and 2 bases for J; bases not matched to a gene: 3. This CDR3 spans 16 amino acids. In germline, CDR1 is MNHNS, CDR2 SASEGT. The CDR3 spells CASSGTGAAYNSPLHF. CDR3 DNA: TGTGCCAGCAGTGGGACAGGGGCCGCCTATAATTCACCCCTCCACTTT.

This rearrangement joins TRBV6-4 to TRBJ1-1; the D is unclear. Between the trimmed V and J ends, which lost 5 bases and 5 bases, there was a span of 15 bases. The CDR3 length is 14 residues. The V gene's germline CDR1 is MRHNA and CDR2 SNTAGT. CDR3 coding DNA: TGTGCCAGCAGTTATCGAGGGCTAGAAACTGAAGCTTTCTTT. It yields the protein CASSYRGLETEAFF.

This clonotype was found many times. This sequence joins TRBV6-2 or TRBV6-3 and TRBJ2-2; no firm D call. The V gene's germline CDR1 is MNHEY and CDR2 SVGEGT. V dropped 1 base and J dropped 9 bases, with 3 bases sitting between them. The CDR3 runs to 11 residues. As DNA, the CDR3 is TGTGCCAGCAGTTACTATAGGGAGCTGTTTTTT. Translating it yields CASSYYRELFF.

At least ten counts were recorded for this clonotype. The gene calls are TRBV2 and TRBJ2-4; D is undetermined. This CDR3 is 11 amino acids long. CDR1 is SNHLY and CDR2 is FYNNEI in the germline V gene. The V gene lost 7 bases and the J gene lost 2 bases, with 3 bases spanning the gap. DNA for the CDR3: TGTGCCAGCACATCCAAAAACATTCAGTACTTC. Amino acids: CASTSKNIQYF.